This T cell receptor beta chain was sequenced during a study of T cell repertoires in cytomegalovirus infection. At the level of the study: Matching HLA type and CMV infection were both indicated by public TCR beta signatures. Findings and limits, study-wide: Using cumulative public TCR beta family frequency, the authors identified those who carried CMV together with the relevant HLA. The ex vivo response was dominated by HLA-C-restricted CMV-specific TCR beta clonotypes.

Per germline, CDR1 SQVTM and CDR2 ANQGSEA. Trimming removed 6 bases at V and 8 bases at J, with 10 bases between. The CDR3 covers 11 residues. TCRdb re-called the reads through MiXCR, storing one row per CDR3 protein. The profile shows 310,000 or so distinct CDR3 sequences, about 26% of them singletons. As for this clonotype: The antigen remains unidentified.

Specimen: PBMCs. The chain uses TRBV29-1 and TRBJ1-4, with D hard to call. The clonotype comes from a human donor in good health (CMV status not recorded). Some clones in this sample may be carry-over from other donors' samples. CDR3 nucleotide sequence: TGCAGCGTGGAACTAAGGGAAAAACTGTTTTTT. The encoded protein is CSVELREKLFF.